This T cell receptor (beta chain) came from a study of blood T cell repertoires in COVID-19. CDR3 length: 16 residues. Germline V gene data show CDR1 as LNHDA and CDR2 as SQIVND (reference sequence). Deletions cut 8 bases from V and 6 bases from J, with 25 bases between. Clones were read by immunoSEQ multiplex PCR, and TCRdb kept only the in-frame ones, dropping some. Of about 200,000 clones listed, around 80% were seen once; the top ten hold 6.5% to 8.5%. This clone was counted at least ten times. The rearrangement uses TRBV19 and TRBJ1-2, with D possibly being TRBD1 (5 bases). The sample was PBMCs or T cells enriched from blood (not recorded which). The sequence was collected from a woman aged 40-49 years with acute COVID-19. The CDR3 nucleotides read TGTGCCAGTTGGGGGGATTTGGGAGGAGGTCTCCATGGCTACACCTTC. It is translated as CASWGDLGGGLHGYTF.